The 24 T cell receptor beta chains below come from one sample, sequenced in a study of T cells in Graves' hyperthyroidism and ophthalmopathy. TCR beta CDR3 region amplification was performed from RNA transcripts. A set of HTBI primers served as the primers for a first-round RT-PCR of the TCR CDR3. TCRdb used MiXCR to reprocess the multiplex PCR reads, holding one entry per CDR3 protein. This sample carries 600,000 or so distinct CDR3 sequences, about 14% of them seen once, and the ten largest clones take approximately 12%. Material for sequencing was blood. Every receptor here comes from a woman aged 45-65 years with Graves' ophthalmopathy.

This clonotype turned up a few times. This sequence joins TRBV6-1 and TRBJ1-1; perhaps TRBD1 as D (5 bases). V was pared by 6 bases and J by 3 bases, with 23 bases between. CDR1 and CDR2 from the germline V gene are MNHNS and SASEGT. CDR3 length equals 17 residues. In DNA, the CDR3 is TGTGCCAGCAGGAATTGGGACGCACCTGGCGGGTACACTGAAGCTTTCTTT. It translates to CASRNWDAPGGYTEAFF.

This clonotype was observed at least ten times. This chain connects TRBV30 to TRBJ2-5, with TRBD2 matching 7 bases. The V gene end was trimmed by 0 bases and the J gene end by 0 bases; junction bases not matched to a gene: 7. The CDR3 is 16 residues long. Germline V gives CDR1 GTSNPN, CDR2 SVGIG (reference sequence). The CDR3 DNA reads as TGTGCCTGGAGTGTAGCTAGCGGTTGGTACCAAGAGACCCAGTACTTC. It encodes CAWSVASGWYQETQYF.

This clonotype was detected many times. Here the CDR3 DNA reads TGTGCCAGCAGCCCCCGGGACTGGGGCTACGAGCAGTACTTC. Protein: CASSPRDWGYEQYF. This chain joins TRBV28 and TRBJ2-7; a weak D match, TRBD2 (6 bases). Trimming took 6 bases from V and 3 from J, leaving 15 bases between them. The CDR3 totals 14 residues. Germline V gene data show CDR1 as MDHEN and CDR2 as SYDVKM.

V gene TRBV7-2 combines with J gene TRBJ2-5, with D perhaps assigned TRBD1 or TRBD2 (5 bases each). Trimming pared 7 bases from V and 5 bases from J, leaving 14 bases between. Germline V gene sequence: CDR1 SGHTA, CDR2 FQGNSA. This CDR3 region has 13 residues. The CDR3 bases are TGTGCCAGCACCCCGTGGGGGTGGGAGACCCAGTACTTC. Its translation is CASTPWGWETQYF.

This clonotype was counted between two and nine times. V usage is TRBV5-1 and J usage is TRBJ2-2; 7 nucleotides line up with TRBD1. J gave up 8 bases and V 6 bases, and 10 bases lay outside the gene matches. CDR3 length: 14 amino acids. CDR1 is SGHRS and CDR2 is YFSETQ in the germline V gene. Written as DNA, the CDR3 is TGCGCCAGCAAGGATAAAGGGGGCGCGGGGGAGCTGTTTTTT. This gives the protein CASKDKGGAGELFF.

Ten or more counts support this clonotype. The chain recombines TRBV20-1 with TRBJ1-1, with D possibly TRBD1 on 6 matching bases. CDR3 size: 15 residues. Germline CDR1 and CDR2: DFQATT and SNEGSKA (reference sequence). V lost 1 base and J lost 1, with 13 bases in between. CDR3 nucleotide sequence: TGCAGTGCTAGAGCTGTCGCGGGGGCGAACACTGAAGCTTTCTTT. Protein product: CSARAVAGANTEAFF.

This chain links TRBV5-5 with TRBJ2-1; D perhaps matches TRBD2 (5 bases). The CDR3 length is 14 residues. The V end lost 0 bases, the J end lost 8 bases, and 12 bases lay between the germline ends. CDR1 SGHKS and CDR2 YYEKEE come from the germline V gene (reference sequence). The CDR3, as DNA: TGTGCCAGCAGCTTGGGGAGAGGGTTGGATGAGCAGTTCTTC. It specifies CASSLGRGLDEQFF.

This chain joins TRBV28 and TRBJ2-2, with 8 bases fitting TRBD1. Per the germline V gene, CDR1 is MDHEN and CDR2 is SYDVKM. Trimming removed 3 bases from V and 4 bases from J; junction bases left unmatched: 7. There are 16 residues in the CDR3. CDR3 in DNA: TGTGCCAGCAGTTTGGTCGGGACAGGAGTCACCGGGGAGCTGTTTTTT. Protein product: CASSLVGTGVTGELFF.

This CDR3 reads CASSSRGQFNSGANVLTF. CDR3 nucleotide sequence: TGTGCCAGCAGCTCCAGGGGTCAGTTTAACTCTGGGGCCAACGTCCTGACTTTC. The genes are TRBV7-9 and TRBJ2-6; possibly TRBD1 for D (6 bases). The V end lost 4 bases, the J end lost 0 bases, and 16 bases lay between the germline ends. The CDR3 consists of 18 residues. Germline values: CDR1 SEHNR, CDR2 FQNEAQ (reference sequence).

This clonotype was counted ten times or more. The chain is built from TRBV5-1 and TRBJ2-2, with TRBD1 as a possible D gene (6 bases). Germline CDR1 SGHRS, CDR2 YFSETQ. The CDR3 totals 13 residues. V gave up 0 bases and J gave up 6 bases, with 6 bases separating them. The CDR3 coding sequence is TGCGCCAGCAGCTTGGAGGGGGCCGGGGAGCTGTTTTTT. The encoded protein is CASSLEGAGELFF.

This clonotype was recorded a few times. The chain combines TRBV4-1 with TRBJ2-6; D is unresolved. Trimming took 3 bases from V and 2 from J, leaving 11 bases between them. The CDR3 runs to 16 residues. Germline V lookup: CDR1 MGHRA, CDR2 YSYEKL. The CDR3 DNA is TGCGCCAGCAGCCACCCCGGTAGCACTGGGGCCAACGTCCTGACTTTC. The encoded protein is CASSHPGSTGANVLTF.

The chain employs TRBV5-5 and TRBJ1-5, with TRBD1 matching over 10 bases. The V gene's germline CDR1 is SGHKS and CDR2 YYEKEE (reference sequence). With 6 bases clipped from V and 2 bases from J, the junction kept 5 bases outside the gene matches. The CDR3 covers 15 residues. For the CDR3, the DNA is TGTGCCAGCATGACCGGGACAGGGGGCAATCAGCCCCAGCATTTT. Translation: CASMTGTGGNQPQHF.

A word on this clonotype: The junction departs from the called germline gene at one end, perhaps through a read error. The V call is TRBV19, the J call TRBJ2-2; a weak D match, TRBD1 (5 bases). The CDR3 has 14 residues. Germline CDR1 LNHDA, CDR2 SQIVND (reference sequence). The CDR3 DNA sequence: TGTGCCAGTAGTGTAGACAGTCCCGCCGGGGAGCTGTTTTTT. This sequence encodes CASSVDSPAGELFF.

This clonotype was counted many times. This chain links TRBV3-1 with TRBJ1-1; possibly TRBD1 for D (6 bases). V lost 4 bases, J lost 6 bases, and 15 bases lay in between. The CDR3 is 14 residues long. Germline V gives CDR1 LGHDT, CDR2 YNNKEL (reference sequence). CDR3 protein: CASSPYTGFPEAFF. The CDR3 coding sequence is TGTGCCAGCAGCCCTTATACAGGGTTCCCTGAAGCTTTCTTT.

The chain employs TRBV7-9 and TRBJ2-1; TRBD2 matches 10 bases. CDR3 length equals 17 residues. CDR1 and CDR2 (germline): SEHNR, FQNEAQ (reference sequence). Unmatched junction bases numbered 13, after V lost 2 bases and J lost 9 bases. CDR3 sequence reads: CASSLWPSGRGRSEQFF. The DNA for the CDR3 is TGTGCCAGCAGCTTATGGCCTAGCGGGAGAGGAAGGAGTGAGCAGTTCTTC.

There are many counts of this clonotype. The chain carries TRBV7-9 and TRBJ1-2; no definite D call. CDR1 SEHNR and CDR2 FQNEAQ come from the germline V gene (reference sequence). The CDR3 consists of 12 residues. With 4 bases removed from V and 1 base from J, the gap between germline ends came to 4 bases. The CDR3 sequence is CASSSYNYGYTF. CDR3 DNA sequence: TGTGCCAGCAGCTCATATAACTATGGCTACACCTTC.

This clonotype appeared a few times. J is TRBJ2-7 and V is TRBV11-1; either TRBD1 or TRBD2 may fit D (5 bases each). The V gene lost 4 bases and the J gene lost 9 bases, with 25 bases spanning the gap. Germline V lookup: CDR1 SGHAT, CDR2 FQDESV (reference sequence). The CDR3 has 16 amino acids. CDR3 nucleotides: TGTGCCAGCAGCTCAGACGGGACGTCTAGGTTTCGGGGGCAGTACTTC. This encodes CASSSDGTSRFRGQYF.

In this sample, this clonotype turned up many times. The chain combines TRBV7-3 with TRBJ2-1, with D perhaps matching TRBD2 (5 bases). The germline CDR1 and CDR2 sequences are SGHTA and FQGTGA. The CDR3 consists of 15 residues. The V end lost 2 bases, the J end lost 0 bases, and 8 bases lay between the germline ends. The CDR3 DNA is TGTGCCAGCAGCTTACGAGGGAGCTCCTACAATGAGCAGTTCTTC. As protein: CASSLRGSSYNEQFF.

This clonotype occurred many times. This sequence joins TRBV11-2 and TRBJ2-4, with 8 bases fitting TRBD2. Germline V gene sequence: CDR1 SGHAT, CDR2 FQNNGV. This CDR3 has 19 amino acids. V trimming: 2 bases; J trimming: 0 bases; junction bases outside the gene matches: 12. The CDR3 sequence: CASSLFVGSSGLAKNIQYF. The CDR3 coding sequence is TGTGCCAGCAGCTTATTCGTAGGGTCTAGCGGGTTAGCCAAAAACATTCAGTACTTC.

This clonotype was detected many times. J is TRBJ1-1 and V is TRBV5-1; no firm D call. Deletions cut 4 bases from V and 1 base from J, with 8 bases between. The CDR3 covers 13 residues. The germline CDR1 and CDR2 sequences are SGHRS and YFSETQ. CDR3 bases: TGCGCCAGCAGCCAGACACCGAACACTGAAGCTTTCTTT. Its translation is CASSQTPNTEAFF.

This clonotype was detected many times. V and J are TRBV5-1 and TRBJ2-1; TRBD1 is a possible D gene (5 bases). CDR3 size: 15 residues. V was clipped by 3 bases and J by 5 bases, with 15 bases between them. Per germline, CDR1 SGHRS and CDR2 YFSETQ. The CDR3 region has the DNA TGCGCCAGCAGCTCGATGCAGGGTGTTAACAATGAGCAGTTCTTC. Amino acids: CASSSMQGVNNEQFF.

The chain carries TRBV5-1 and TRBJ2-1; 13 bases match TRBD2. Germline V gene data show CDR1 as SGHRS and CDR2 as YFSETQ. Trimming cost V 4 bases and J 5 bases; bases outside gene matches: 6. This CDR3 spans 16 amino acids. CDR3 sequence: CASSEAGLAGNNEQFF. The CDR3, as DNA: TGCGCCAGCAGCGAAGCGGGACTAGCGGGGAACAATGAGCAGTTCTTC. The whole variable domain, filled in from reference TRBV5-1 and TRBJ2-1, reads KAGVTQTPRYLIKTRGQQVTLSCSPISGHRSVSWYQQTPGQGLQFLFEYFSETQRNKGNFPGRFSGRQFSNSRSEMNVSTLELGDSALYLCASSEAGLAGNNEQFFGPGTRLTVL.

The genes are TRBV19 and TRBJ1-5, with a possible D match to TRBD1 (6 bases). Trimming left V 6 bases short and J 1 base short, with 10 bases between. Per the germline V gene, CDR1 is LNHDA and CDR2 is SQIVND (reference sequence). This CDR3 has 14 amino acids. The CDR3 nucleotides are TGTGCCAGTAGAGGGGACACCAGCAATCAGCCCCAGCATTTT. This sequence encodes CASRGDTSNQPQHF.

This clonotype has at least ten counts. V usage is TRBV12-5 and J usage is TRBJ1-2; 8 nucleotides align to TRBD1. Per the germline V gene, CDR1 is LGHNT and CDR2 is FRNRAP. The ends lost 0 bases at V and 2 bases at J; junction bases unmatched: 11. The CDR3 has 18 residues. The CDR3 DNA is TGTGCTAGTGGTTTGGTACTTGGACAGGGAGCGCCAAACTATGGCTACACCTTC. Protein product: CASGLVLGQGAPNYGYTF.